A single sample gave rise to the 26 T cell receptor beta chains below, sequenced in a study of blood T cell repertoires in COVID-19. TCRdb's table, derived via immunoSEQ multiplex PCR, lists solely in-frame clones and lacks some. Among some 150,000 clones listed, around 81% were seen once. Sequencing was done on a sample of peripheral blood. These receptors were collected from a woman aged 60-75 years with active or convalescent COVID-19.

This sequence joins TRBV5-1 and TRBJ2-5; 9 nucleotides match TRBD1. CDR1 and CDR2 from the germline V gene are SGHRS and YFSETQ. This CDR3 has 17 amino acids. The V segment lost 4 bases and the J segment 0 bases; nucleotides outside the gene matches: 10. CDR3 sequence: CASSPGLTGGYQETQYF. DNA for the CDR3: TGCGCCAGCAGCCCCGGACTGACAGGGGGTTACCAAGAGACCCAGTACTTC.

V gene TRBV28 combines with J gene TRBJ2-2; D is possibly TRBD2 (6 bases). Germline V gene data show CDR1 as MDHEN and CDR2 as SYDVKM. V was trimmed by 8 bases and J by 4 bases, leaving 14 bases between them. The CDR3 spans 14 residues. The CDR3 region is CASGGTAGTGELFF. CDR3 nucleotide sequence: TGTGCCAGCGGGGGGACCGCGGGCACCGGGGAGCTGTTTTTT.

This clone was detected only once. The V and J genes are TRBV5-1 and TRBJ2-5, with TRBD1 matching over 9 bases. Germline V CDR1 and CDR2: SGHRS, YFSETQ. The CDR3 has 15 residues. The V and J ends lost 4 bases and 5 bases, in that order; junction bases with no gene match: 9. The CDR3 coding sequence is TGCGCCAGCAGCCCCAACAGGGGGCGCGGGGAGACCCAGTACTTC. As protein: CASSPNRGRGETQYF.

This rearrangement joins TRBV9 to TRBJ1-1; perhaps TRBD1 as D (5 bases). Germline V gene lookup returns CDR1 SGDLS and CDR2 YYNGEE. Trimming cost V 4 bases and J 1 base, with 14 bases left between them. This CDR3 has 15 amino acids. The CDR3 here is CASSIQPQGNTEAFF. As DNA, the CDR3 is TGTGCCAGCAGCATACAACCGCAGGGGAACACTGAAGCTTTCTTT.

This clone was observed once. This chain connects TRBV6-6 to TRBJ2-3, with D possibly TRBD2 on 5 matching bases. Germline loops: CDR1 MNHNY, CDR2 SVGAGI (reference sequence). V was shortened by 6 bases and J by 2 bases, with 15 bases between the two germline ends. The CDR3 totals 15 residues. The CDR3 nucleotides read TGTGCCAGCAGGGACTCGGCGGGCCCCACAGATACGCAGTATTTT. As protein: CASRDSAGPTDTQYF.

The V call is TRBV6-6, the J call TRBJ2-1; 10 bases fit TRBD2. The J segment lost 3 bases and the V segment lost 7 bases, leaving 6 bases of the junction unmatched. This CDR3 is 15 amino acids long. The germline V gene has CDR1 MNHNY and CDR2 SVGAGI (reference sequence). CDR3: CASTPSGGLYNEQFF. CDR3 nucleotide sequence: TGTGCCAGCACACCTAGCGGGGGCCTCTACAATGAGCAGTTCTTC.

The chain recombines TRBV27 with TRBJ2-2; tentative D call: TRBD2 (6 bases). V was clipped by 8 bases and J by 4 bases, with 20 bases between them. The CDR3 is made up of 16 amino acids. Germline V gives CDR1 MNHEY, CDR2 SMNVEV (reference sequence). CDR3 residues: CASGGFFRSSTGELFF. DNA for the CDR3: TGTGCCAGCGGGGGGTTTTTTAGATCGTCCACCGGGGAGCTGTTTTTT.

The chain couples TRBV3-1 (or the pseudogene TRBV3-2) to TRBJ2-7; TRBD2 matches 9 bases. With 1 base clipped from V and 6 bases from J, the junction kept 7 bases outside the gene matches. The length of the CDR3 is 15 residues. Germline CDR1 and CDR2: LGHDT and YNNKEL (reference sequence). The CDR3 DNA reads TGTGCCAGCAGCCAAGCCCGCGGGAGGGCCCTCGAGCAGTACTTC. This translates into CASSQARGRALEQYF.

The chain joins TRBV6-2 or TRBV6-3 to TRBJ1-1; 7 positions agree with TRBD1. Germline V CDR1 and CDR2: MNHEY, SVGEGT. J gave up 4 bases and V 4 bases, and 15 bases lay outside the gene matches. The CDR3 has 17 amino acids. CDR3 protein: CASSSRSTGVVATEAFF. The CDR3 bases are TGTGCCAGCAGTTCGAGGTCAACAGGGGTGGTAGCCACTGAAGCTTTCTTT.

Worth noting for this clone: Distinct nucleotide sequences in the sample also encode this CDR3. This chain connects TRBV7-2 to TRBJ2-7, with 8 bases lining up with TRBD1. The CDR3 contains 14 residues. V lost 1 base to trimming and J lost 4 bases; unmatched junction nucleotides: 3. In germline, CDR1 is SGHTA, CDR2 FQGNSA. The DNA of the CDR3 is TGTGCCAGCAGCTTAGGTCGACAGGGGTACGAGCAGTACTTC. Its protein product is CASSLGRQGYEQYF.

For the CDR3, the DNA is TGTGCCAGCAGTAGTCCCCAGGGGCTGGCGCAGTATTTT. Protein: CASSSPQGLAQYF. The J gene is TRBJ2-3, the V gene TRBV28; D possibly corresponds to TRBD1 (6 bases). Per the germline V gene, CDR1 is MDHEN and CDR2 is SYDVKM. The CDR3 consists of 13 residues. V lost 5 bases and J 10 bases, leaving 16 bases between the germline ends.

The chain combines TRBV6-4 with TRBJ1-2, with D perhaps matching TRBD1 (5 bases). Germline values: CDR1 MRHNA, CDR2 SNTAGT. CDR3 length: 13 amino acids. V was pared by 3 bases and J by 5 bases, with 10 bases between. In DNA form, the CDR3 reads TGTGCCAGCAGTGAAGGGCAGGGTTATGGCTACACCTTC. This translates into CASSEGQGYGYTF.

This chain uses TRBV30 with TRBJ1-4; 7 nucleotides align to TRBD1. CDR3 size: 16 residues. The germline gives CDR1 GTSNPN, CDR2 SVGIG (reference sequence). V lost 2 bases to trimming and J lost 1 base; unmatched junction nucleotides: 7. The CDR3 is CAWSSPNRGTNEKLFF. CDR3 nucleotide sequence: TGTGCCTGGAGTTCACCCAACAGGGGAACTAATGAAAAACTGTTTTTT.

J is TRBJ2-1 and V is TRBV7-2; 7 positions match TRBD2. CDR1 is SGHTA and CDR2 is FQGNSA in the germline V gene. V lost 3 bases to trimming and J lost 0 bases; unmatched junction nucleotides: 5. This CDR3 spans 16 amino acids. CDR3 nucleotides: TGTGCCAGCAGCTTCCCCCCTAGCGGCTCCTACAATGAGCAGTTCTTC. This encodes CASSFPPSGSYNEQFF.

CDR3 region: CASSYLTGGYGYTF. For the CDR3, the DNA is TGTGCCAGCAGTTACCTCACAGGGGGCTATGGCTACACCTTC. This chain connects TRBV6-5 to TRBJ1-2; 8 nucleotides align to TRBD1. The ends lost 2 bases at V and 4 bases at J; junction bases unmatched: 3. Germline V gene sequence: CDR1 MNHEY, CDR2 SVGAGI. This CDR3 comprises 14 residues.

This clone is a singleton in its sample. This rearrangement joins TRBV24-1 to TRBJ2-7; 8 bases agree with TRBD1. The CDR3 extends over 14 amino acids. The trim removed 4 bases at V and 8 bases at J, leaving 9 bases unmatched. Germline V gene sequence: CDR1 KGHDR, CDR2 SFDVKD. The CDR3: CATSDMDREGKQYF. The CDR3 coding sequence is TGTGCCACCAGTGACATGGACAGGGAAGGGAAGCAGTACTTC.

The rearrangement joins TRBV29-1 to TRBJ2-3; D possibly corresponds to TRBD2 (6 bases). V lost 7 bases to trimming and J lost 0 bases, with 8 bases between them. The CDR3 contains 12 residues. CDR1 SQVTM and CDR2 ANQGSEA come from the germline V gene. The CDR3 bases are TGCAGCGACCGGGGGAGCACAGATACGCAGTATTTT. This gives the protein CSDRGSTDTQYF.

This rearrangement joins TRBV5-5 to TRBJ1-1; no clear D. The CDR3 has 16 amino acids. Per germline, CDR1 SGHKS and CDR2 YYEKEE (reference sequence). V lost 0 bases and J 2 bases, leaving 14 bases between the germline ends. In nucleotides, the CDR3 is TGTGCCAGCAGCTTGGGGGGAGGCGTCGGAAACACTGAAGCTTTCTTT. This gives the protein CASSLGGGVGNTEAFF. The full variable domain, its missing parts supplied by reference TRBV5-5 and TRBJ1-1, is DAGVTQSPTHLIKTRGQQVTLRCSPISGHKSVSWYQQVLGQGPQFIFQYYEKEERGRGNFPDRFSARQFPNYSSELNVNALLLGDSALYLCASSLGGGVGNTEAFFGQGTRLTVV.

The genes are TRBV2 and TRBJ2-5; 8 bases map to TRBD1. The germline gives CDR1 SNHLY, CDR2 FYNNEI. This CDR3 is 15 amino acids long. J gave up 5 bases and V 6 bases, and 11 bases lay outside the gene matches. DNA for the CDR3: TGTGCCAGCAGCGGACAGGGAAGATCGGGGGAGACCCAGTACTTC. Its protein product is CASSGQGRSGETQYF.

The chain links TRBV10-3 to TRBJ2-1, with 9 bases aligning to TRBD1. The CDR3 covers 17 residues. Germline V lookup: CDR1 ENHRY, CDR2 SYGVKD. J was trimmed by 4 bases and V by 2 bases; bases with no gene match: 9. CDR3 sequence: CAISEPAGTGRYNEQFF. The DNA of the CDR3 is TGTGCCATCAGTGAGCCGGCCGGGACAGGGCGATACAATGAGCAGTTCTTC.

The rearrangement links TRBV9 to TRBJ2-3, with a tentative D call TRBD2 (6 bases). V shed 7 bases and J shed 1 base, with 13 bases lying between them. This CDR3 is 14 amino acids long. Looked up from germline, CDR1 is SGDLS and CDR2 is YYNGEE. The CDR3 bases are TGTGCCAGCCTTCGCGGGGACGGCACAGATACGCAGTATTTT. This translates into CASLRGDGTDTQYF.

The V and J genes are TRBV28 and TRBJ2-7, with 7 bases matching TRBD1. The V and J ends lost 6 bases and 0 bases, in that order; junction bases with no gene match: 14. The CDR3 totals 17 residues. Germline loops: CDR1 MDHEN, CDR2 SYDVKM. The CDR3 loop reads CASSARARGPSSYEQYV. The CDR3 DNA sequence: TGTGCCAGCAGCGCCAGAGCTAGGGGGCCGAGCTCCTACGAGCAGTACGTC.

This chain uses TRBV19 with TRBJ1-1; no clear D. Germline CDR1 LNHDA, CDR2 SQIVND (reference sequence). The ends were cut back, 2 bases at V and 4 bases at J, with 11 bases in the middle. The CDR3 has 14 residues. The CDR3 DNA sequence: TGTGCCAGTAGTATAAACGGAGGGCGCACTGAAGCTTTCTTT. It is translated as CASSINGGRTEAFF.

J is TRBJ1-2 and V is TRBV5-1, with TRBD1 matching over 7 bases. The V gene end was trimmed by 4 bases and the J gene end by 0 bases; junction bases not matched to a gene: 6. CDR1 and CDR2 from the germline V gene are SGHRS and YFSETQ. This CDR3 region has 15 residues. In DNA, the CDR3 is TGCGCCAGCAGCCGTGAGACAGGGACTAACTATGGCTACACCTTC. This encodes CASSRETGTNYGYTF.

V is TRBV5-1 and J is TRBJ2-5; tentative D call: TRBD2 (5 bases). Germline V CDR1 and CDR2: SGHRS, YFSETQ. The CDR3 runs to 13 residues. With 0 bases removed from V and 5 bases from J, the gap between germline ends came to 8 bases. The CDR3 nucleotides read TGCGCCAGCAGCTTGGCCGGCGGGGAGACCCAGTACTTC. Its protein product is CASSLAGGETQYF.

The chain combines TRBV2 with TRBJ2-1, with 7 nucleotides matching TRBD2. The V gene end was trimmed by 6 bases and the J gene end by 0 bases; junction bases not matched to a gene: 5. The germline V gene has CDR1 SNHLY and CDR2 FYNNEI. The CDR3 covers 15 residues. The CDR3 DNA follows: TGTGCCAGCAGGCAAGCGGGGAGCTCCTACAATGAGCAGTTCTTC. Protein sequence: CASRQAGSSYNEQFF.